Following are 2 T cell receptor beta chains from one sample sequenced in a study of response to subunit inactivated influenza vaccine. TCRdb reanalysed the RT-PCR reads using MiXCR and keeps one entry per CDR3 protein. The profile shows about 700,000 distinct CDR3 sequences, approximately 14% of them singletons. The sequencing here drew on PBMCs from blood, taken 12 days after vaccination. The receptors were sampled from a man aged 45-60 years who received an inactivated influenza vaccine.

In the case of this clonotype: This may be a read error: a much more frequent sequence differs by one nucleotide. The chain joins TRBV29-1 to TRBJ2-1, with 13 positions matching TRBD2. V lost 3 bases to trimming and J lost 7 bases; unmatched junction nucleotides: 9. The CDR3 consists of 16 residues. CDR1 is SQVTM, CDR2 ANQGSEA, per germline. CDR3 DNA sequence: TGCAGCGTTGACTGGACTAGCGGGAGCAGGAAAAATGAGCAGTTCTTC. This sequence encodes CSVDWTSGSRKNEQFF.

The gene calls are TRBV12-3 or TRBV12-4 and TRBJ2-3; D not resolved. This CDR3 comprises 13 residues. V lost 3 bases and J 6 bases, leaving 10 bases between the germline ends. In DNA form, the CDR3 reads TGTGCCAGCAGTTTGAATCTGCGGGATACGCAGTATTTT. Its translation: CASSLNLRDTQYF.